This T cell receptor beta chain was recovered during a study of glioma-infiltrating T cells after dendritic cell vaccination. Sequencing used immunoSEQ multiplex PCR; TCRdb keeps in-frame clones, though not all of them. Of roughly 50,000 clones listed, about 88% were seen once; the top ten hold approximately 5.3%. Germline V gene data show CDR1 as DFQATT and CDR2 as SNEGSKA (reference sequence). The CDR3 has 10 residues. V dropped 6 bases and J dropped 7 bases, with 9 bases sitting between them. Time point described: after dendritic cell vaccination, including at tumor progression/relapse. None of the glioblastoma patients had an isocitrate dehydrogenase mutation.

This receptor was taken from a human donor with glioblastoma. Material: blood, obtained after dendritic cell vaccination. The chain is built from TRBV20-1 and TRBJ1-1; D possibly corresponds to TRBD1 (5 bases). The CDR3 DNA reads TGCAGTGCCAGGGATGGTGAAGCTTTCTTT. Translated: CSARDGEAFF.